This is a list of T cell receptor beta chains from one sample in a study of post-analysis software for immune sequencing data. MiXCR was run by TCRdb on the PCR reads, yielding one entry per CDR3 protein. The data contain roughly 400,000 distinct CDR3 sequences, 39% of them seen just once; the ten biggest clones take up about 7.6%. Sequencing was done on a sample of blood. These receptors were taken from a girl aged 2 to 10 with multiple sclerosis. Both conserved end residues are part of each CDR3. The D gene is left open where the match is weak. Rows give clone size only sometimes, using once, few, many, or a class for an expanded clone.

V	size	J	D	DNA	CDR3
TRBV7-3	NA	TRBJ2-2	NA	TGTGCCAGCAGCTTAAATCCTAGCGTTAACATCGGGGAGCTGTTTTTT	CASSLNPSVNIGELFF
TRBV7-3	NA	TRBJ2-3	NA	TGTGCCAGCAGCCATTCCGGGGTTGGCACAGATACGCAGTATTTT	CASSHSGVGTDTQYF
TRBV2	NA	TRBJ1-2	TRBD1	TGTGCCAGCAGTGGGCCACAGGGGCAGACCAAGGGCTACACCTTC	CASSGPQGQTKGYTF
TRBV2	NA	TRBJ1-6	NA	TGTGCCAGCATGGACCTACACAGGGATTCACCCCTCCACTTT	CASMDLHRDSPLHF
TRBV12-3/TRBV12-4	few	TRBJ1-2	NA	TGTGCCAGCAGTTCTAGGGGGGGATCTGCTAACTATGGCTACACCTTC	CASSSRGGSANYGYTF
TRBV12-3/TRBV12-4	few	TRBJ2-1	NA	TGTGCCAGCAGGCTAATAAATGAGCAGTTCTTC	CASRLINEQFF
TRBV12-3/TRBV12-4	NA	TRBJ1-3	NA	TGTGCCAGCAGTTTTGCCGGGACAGGAAACACCATATATTTT	CASSFAGTGNTIYF
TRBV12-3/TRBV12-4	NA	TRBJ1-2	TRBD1	TGTGCCAGCAGTATTGTAAGACAGGGCATATTACTTAACTATGGCTACACCTTC	CASSIVRQGILLNYGYTF
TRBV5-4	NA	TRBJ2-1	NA	TGTGCCAGCAGCTTGAGCGGTTCCGGCAATGAGCAGTTCTTC	CASSLSGSGNEQFF
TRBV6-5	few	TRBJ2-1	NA	TGTGCCAGCAGGCCCCGCTTAAATGGCGATGAGCAGTTCTTC	CASRPRLNGDEQFF
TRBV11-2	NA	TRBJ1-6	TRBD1	TGTGCCAGCAGCTTAGCCTCGGACAGGGTCGGCTCACCCCTCCACTTT	CASSLASDRVGSPLHF
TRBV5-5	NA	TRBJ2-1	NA	TGTGCCAGCAGCTCTAGGGAGAGCTCCTACAATGAGCAGTTCTTC	CASSSRESSYNEQFF
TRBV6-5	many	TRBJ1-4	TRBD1	TGTGCCAGCGCCGGGACAGTTAATGAAAAACTGTTTTTT	CASAGTVNEKLFF
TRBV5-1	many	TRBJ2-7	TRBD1	TGTGCCAGCAGTTTGGGACAGTTTTACGAGCAGTACTTC	CASSLGQFYEQYF
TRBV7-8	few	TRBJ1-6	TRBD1	TGTGCCAGCAGCCCGGGACAGCCGTTTCCTTGGAATTCACCCCTCCACTTT	CASSPGQPFPWNSPLHF
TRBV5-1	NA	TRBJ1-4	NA	TGCGCCAGCAGCTGGGGGACGCAGAGCGGGCTAAGTGAAAAACTGTTTTTT	CASSWGTQSGLSEKLFF
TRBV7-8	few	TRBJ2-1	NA	TGTGCCAGCAGCTTATGGTCGGGCGGGCAGTTCTTC	CASSLWSGGQFF
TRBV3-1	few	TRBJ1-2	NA	TGTGCCAGCAGCTACCAACGTGGTGGCTACACCTTC	CASSYQRGGYTF
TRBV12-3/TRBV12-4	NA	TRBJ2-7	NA	TGTGCCAGCAGTATCCCGGGACTCTACGAGCAGTACTTC	CASSIPGLYEQYF
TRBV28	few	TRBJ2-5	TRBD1	TGTGCCAGCAGTTCAGGACAGGGAAGGGTCCCGCAGTACTTC	CASSSGQGRVPQYF
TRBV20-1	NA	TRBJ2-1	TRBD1	TGCAGTGCCCCCCCACTCGGGACAGAGGAGACCCAGTTCTTC	CSAPPLGTEETQFF
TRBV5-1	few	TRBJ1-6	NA	TGCGCCAGCAGCTTAAGGGCCACCTATAATTCACCCCTCCACTTT	CASSLRATYNSPLHF
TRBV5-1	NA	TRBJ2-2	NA	TGCGCCAGCAGCTTGGGAAGTTTGGGACGAACCTCCGGACGCTCCGAGGGGAGGGAGCTGTTTTTT	CASSLGSLGRTSGRSEGRELFF
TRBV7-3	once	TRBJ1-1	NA	TGTGCCAGCAGCCAGACGGTCCTCACTGAAGCTTTCTTT	CASSQTVLTEAFF
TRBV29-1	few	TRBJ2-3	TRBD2	TGCAGCGTGGGTAAAGGGACTAGCGGATCAGATACGCAGTATTTT	CSVGKGTSGSDTQYF
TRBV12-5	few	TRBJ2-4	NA	TGTGTTAGTGGTGGGGAGCGAATTCAGTACTTC	CVSGGERIQYF
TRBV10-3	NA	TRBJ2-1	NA	TGTGCCATCAGTCCCACTAGTCCCAATGAGCAGTTCTTC	CAISPTSPNEQFF
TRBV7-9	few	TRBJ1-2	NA	TGTGCCAGCAGCTTGGACAAGAACTATGGCTACACCTTC	CASSLDKNYGYTF
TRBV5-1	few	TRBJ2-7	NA	TGCGCCAGCAGCGGCAGCTACTACGAGCAGTACTTC	CASSGSYYEQYF
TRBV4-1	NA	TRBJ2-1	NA	TGTGCCAGCAGCCATGTTTCCTTTGAGCAGTTCTTC	CASSHVSFEQFF
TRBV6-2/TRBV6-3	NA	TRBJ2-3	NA	TGTGCCAGCAGAGAACTCCATACGCAGTATTTT	CASRELHTQYF
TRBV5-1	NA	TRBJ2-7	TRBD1	TGCGCCAGCAGCACCGGGACAGGGGACTACGAGCAGTACTTC	CASSTGTGDYEQYF
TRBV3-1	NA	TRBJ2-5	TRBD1	TGTGCCAGCAGCCGCCAGACAGGGTACCAAGAGACCCAGTACTTC	CASSRQTGYQETQYF